Shown below are 32 T cell receptor beta chains from a single sample sequenced in a study of identical twins. TCRdb processed the 5' RACE reads anew with MiXCR; each CDR3 protein has one entry. Of roughly 250,000 distinct CDR3 sequences in the sample, roughly 13% were seen once. Sequencing was carried out using memory (CD45RO+) T cells sorted from blood. These receptors were taken from a woman aged 18 to 35 in good health.

The gene calls are TRBV18 and TRBJ2-6; 11 bases are a match to TRBD2. The CDR3 length is 18 residues. V trimming: 3 bases; J trimming: 0 bases; junction bases outside the gene matches: 4. Germline V gene sequence: CDR1 KGHSH, CDR2 LQKENI. Here the CDR3 DNA reads TGTGCCAGCTCACCGACCGGGACTAGCGGCTCTGGGGCCAACGTCCTGACTTTC. It codes for CASSPTGTSGSGANVLTF.

This clonotype showed up just a few times. The chain couples TRBV7-2 to TRBJ2-3; 7 bases map to TRBD2. The CDR3 consists of 14 residues. Germline CDR1 SGHTA, CDR2 FQGNSA. The V and J ends lost 6 bases and 3 bases, in that order; junction bases with no gene match: 6. The DNA for the CDR3 is TGTGCCAGCAGGGAGACTAGCAGTACAGATACGCAGTATTTT. This encodes CASRETSSTDTQYF.

This clonotype was recorded a few times. CDR3: CASSPKGGQGVYEQYF. The CDR3 DNA reads TGTGCCAGCAGCCCAAAGGGGGGACAGGGGGTCTACGAGCAGTACTTC. The gene calls are TRBV11-2 and TRBJ2-7, with 11 nucleotides matching TRBD1. This CDR3 has 16 residues. CDR1 and CDR2 from the germline V gene are SGHAT and FQNNGV. V dropped 5 bases and J dropped 3; count of bases not matched to a gene: 9.

This clonotype turned up a few times. The chain uses TRBV7-2 and TRBJ1-2; D may be TRBD1 (5 bases). This CDR3 spans 12 amino acids. V lost 1 base and J 5 bases, leaving 5 bases between the germline ends. Germline CDR1 is SGHTA and CDR2 is FQGNSA. The CDR3 region has the DNA TGTGCCAGCAGCTTAGGACAGTATGGCTACACCTTC. This codes for CASSLGQYGYTF. Looking up the rest from reference TRBV7-2 and TRBJ1-2 gives the full variable domain: GAGVSQSPSNKVTEKGKDVELRCDPISGHTALYWYRQSLGQGLEFLIYFQGNSAPDKSGLPSDRFSAERTGGSVSTLTIQRTQQEDSAVYLCASSLGQYGYTFGSGTRLTVV.

This chain uses TRBV4-3 with TRBJ2-1; tentative D call: TRBD1 (5 bases). The V gene's germline CDR1 is LGHNA and CDR2 YSLEER. CDR3 size: 17 residues. Trimming took off 10 bases at V and 1 base at J, with 23 bases between the two ends. CDR3 bases: TGCGCCACCCTGCTGGGGCCGGCATCTACTTCCTACAATGAGCAGTTCTTC. Its translation: CATLLGPASTSYNEQFF.

In its sample, this clonotype was seen many times. The rearrangement joins TRBV7-2 to TRBJ2-7, with TRBD2 matching 8 bases. Germline lookup yields CDR1 SGHTA and CDR2 FQGNSA. This CDR3 contains 16 residues. Trimming removed 3 bases from V and 5 bases from J; junction bases left unmatched: 12. The CDR3 loop reads CASSLGVAGFFNEQYF. The CDR3 DNA sequence: TGTGCCAGCAGCTTGGGGGTAGCGGGATTCTTCAACGAGCAGTACTTC. Together with reference TRBV7-2 and TRBJ2-7, the CDR3 gives the full variable domain: GAGVSQSPSNKVTEKGKDVELRCDPISGHTALYWYRQSLGQGLEFLIYFQGNSAPDKSGLPSDRFSAERTGGSVSTLTIQRTQQEDSAVYLCASSLGVAGFFNEQYFGPGTRLTVT.

The V and J genes are TRBV6-4 and TRBJ2-1; TRBD2 might be the D (6 bases). The CDR3 extends over 13 amino acids. CDR1 MRHNA and CDR2 SNTAGT come from the germline V gene. Trimming stripped 4 bases from V and 9 bases from J, with 13 bases between. The CDR3 sequence is CASSGGRMGEQFF. The CDR3 DNA sequence: TGTGCCAGCAGTGGGGGGAGGATGGGTGAGCAGTTCTTC.

This clonotype was counted only a few times. This sequence joins TRBV6-2 or TRBV6-3 and TRBJ1-2; D is uncertain. CDR3 length: 12 amino acids. Trimming removed 6 bases at V and 8 bases at J, with 13 bases between. The germline CDR1 and CDR2 sequences are MNHEY and SVGEGT. The CDR3 nucleotides are TGTGCCAGCAGCCAAAGGACGGGCGGCTACACCTTC. This gives the protein CASSQRTGGYTF.

This clonotype appeared a few times. The genes are TRBV6-5 and TRBJ2-5; TRBD2 matches 11 bases. CDR1 is MNHEY and CDR2 is SVGAGI in the germline V gene. CDR3 size: 16 residues. After removal of 0 bases from V and 5 bases from J, the junction contained 5 bases not matched to a gene. The DNA of the CDR3 is TGTGCCAGCAGTTACTCGATAGCGGGGGGGCGTGAGACCCAGTACTTC. Protein: CASSYSIAGGRETQYF.

This clonotype was detected many times. This chain joins TRBV20-1 and TRBJ2-1; 12 nucleotides agree with TRBD2. V lost 3 bases, J lost 8 bases, and 5 bases stayed unmatched. The CDR3 totals 14 residues. Germline lookup yields CDR1 DFQATT and CDR2 SNEGSKA (reference sequence). CDR3 loop: CSARTSGRSDEQFF. CDR3 coding DNA: TGCAGTGCTAGGACTAGCGGGAGATCCGATGAGCAGTTCTTC.

This clonotype was counted only a few times. The rearrangement links TRBV7-9 to TRBJ1-1; possibly TRBD1 for D (6 bases). The CDR3 sequence is 14 residues long. Germline V gene sequence: CDR1 SEHNR, CDR2 FQNEAQ (reference sequence). V was shortened by 1 base and J by 5 bases, with 11 bases between the two germline ends. The CDR3 DNA reads as TGTGCCAGCAGCTTAGTGGTCAGGGGAACTGAAGCTTTCTTT. It specifies CASSLVVRGTEAFF.

This clonotype was seen at least ten times. The chain joins TRBV25-1 to TRBJ2-1, with D unresolved. The CDR3 totals 14 residues. In germline, CDR1 is MGHDK, CDR2 SYGVNS. V gave up 0 bases and J gave up 9 bases, with 12 bases separating them. In nucleotides, the CDR3 is TGTGCCAGCAGTGAATATACTCAATTTCTTGAGCAGTTCTTC. Translation gives CASSEYTQFLEQFF.

CDR3 nucleotides: TGCGCCAGCAGCCAAGAGTGGGTGCGGGAGCCCACCGGGGAGCTGTTTTTT. It specifies CASSQEWVREPTGELFF. The chain links TRBV4-3 to TRBJ2-2; 7 bases fit TRBD2. The V segment lost 0 bases and the J segment 4 bases; nucleotides outside the gene matches: 8. Germline V CDR1 and CDR2: LGHNA, YSLEER. The CDR3 consists of 17 residues.

The chain combines TRBV6-1 with TRBJ2-7; perhaps TRBD1 as D (5 bases). V gave up 8 bases and J gave up 1 base, with 18 bases separating them. The CDR3 is 15 residues long. Germline values: CDR1 MNHNS, CDR2 SASEGT. The CDR3 loop is CASLKARGLSYEQYF. The CDR3 nucleotides are TGTGCCAGCTTAAAGGCAAGGGGCCTTTCCTACGAGCAGTACTTC.

In its sample, this clonotype was seen a few times. J is TRBJ2-5 and V is TRBV20-1; TRBD2 matches 11 bases. V lost 3 bases to trimming and J lost 4 bases; unmatched junction nucleotides: 10. Germline-derived CDR1 and CDR2 are DFQATT and SNEGSKA (reference sequence). The CDR3 contains 16 residues. The CDR3 nucleotides read TGCAGTGCTAGTGAGGCTAGCGGGAGGTTGGTAGAGACCCAGTACTTC. Translating it yields CSASEASGRLVETQYF.

This chain joins TRBV7-8 and TRBJ2-1, with 9 positions matching TRBD2. Per the germline V gene, CDR1 is SGHVS and CDR2 is FQNEAQ. CDR3 size: 17 residues. With 6 bases clipped from V and 6 bases from J, the junction kept 15 bases outside the gene matches. CDR3 protein: CASSLSISGRSVNEQFF. Here the CDR3 DNA reads TGTGCCAGCAGTCTCTCGATTAGCGGGAGATCGGTCAATGAGCAGTTCTTC.

This sequence joins TRBV5-1 and TRBJ2-2, with D unresolved. In germline, CDR1 is SGHRS, CDR2 YFSETQ. The CDR3 totals 12 residues. V lost 3 bases to trimming and J lost 4 bases, with 4 bases between them. The CDR3 DNA reads TGCGCCAGCAGCTCTCCCACCGGGGAGCTGTTTTTT. This translates into CASSSPTGELFF.

The gene calls are TRBV4-1 and TRBJ2-1, with a possible D match to TRBD2 (6 bases). V gave up 3 bases and J gave up 15 bases, with 18 bases separating them. This CDR3 is built from 13 residues. The V gene's germline CDR1 is MGHRA and CDR2 YSYEKL. CDR3 sequence: CASSHLTLTSPFF. The CDR3 DNA sequence: TGCGCCAGCAGCCACCTGACCCTGACTAGTCCGTTCTTC.

Only a few counts were recorded for this clonotype. The V and J genes are TRBV27 and TRBJ2-7; D gene ambiguous. There are 13 residues in the CDR3. Looked up from germline, CDR1 is MNHEY and CDR2 is SMNVEV (reference sequence). V shed 3 bases and J shed 1 base, with 7 bases lying between them. Here the CDR3 DNA reads TGTGCCAGCAGTTTTGGCGAATCCTACGAGCAGTACTTC. It yields the protein CASSFGESYEQYF.

This clonotype showed up just a few times. The chain is built from TRBV2 and TRBJ2-3; D is unclear. CDR1 SNHLY and CDR2 FYNNEI come from the germline V gene. The CDR3 extends over 12 amino acids. The V end was cut by 7 bases, the J end by 9 bases, with 14 bases between. As DNA, the CDR3 is TGTGCCAGCACGAATAGTGGAAGGACGCAGTATTTT. Amino acid sequence: CASTNSGRTQYF.

This chain joins TRBV19 and TRBJ1-1, with unresolved D. This CDR3 has 13 amino acids. CDR1 and CDR2 (germline): LNHDA, SQIVND (reference sequence). V lost 4 bases and J 4 bases, leaving 10 bases between the germline ends. CDR3 amino acids: CASSTTGRTEAFF. In DNA form, the CDR3 reads TGTGCCAGTAGTACGACCGGTCGCACTGAAGCTTTCTTT.

The gene calls are TRBV3-1 and TRBJ2-4; D assignment may be TRBD1 or TRBD2 (6 bases each). V lost 7 bases, J lost 4 bases, and 14 bases lay in between. This CDR3 comprises 14 residues. In germline, CDR1 is LGHDT, CDR2 YNNKEL (reference sequence). In nucleotides, the CDR3 is TGTGCCAGCACTCAAGGGGGGACGAAAAACATTCAGTACTTC. Protein sequence: CASTQGGTKNIQYF.

The J gene is TRBJ2-1, the V gene TRBV7-9; D possibly matches TRBD1 or TRBD2 (6 bases each). This CDR3 has 16 amino acids. With 0 bases removed from V and 5 bases from J, the gap between germline ends came to 14 bases. Germline V gene sequence: CDR1 SEHNR, CDR2 FQNEAQ (reference sequence). This CDR3 reads CASSLARQGRNNEQFF. The CDR3 DNA reads as TGTGCCAGCAGCTTAGCGCGCCAGGGGAGGAACAATGAGCAGTTCTTC. The full variable domain, rest sourced from reference TRBV7-9 and TRBJ2-1, is DTGVSQNPRHKITKRGQNVTFRCDPISEHNRLYWYRQTLGQGPEFLTYFQNEAQLEKSRLLSDRFSAERPKGSFSTLEIQRTEQGDSAMYLCASSLARQGRNNEQFFGPGTRLTVL.

This chain joins TRBV12-3 or TRBV12-4 and TRBJ2-1; the D call may be TRBD1 or TRBD2 (6 bases each). The CDR3 spans 13 residues. V lost 4 bases, J lost 6 bases, and 10 bases lay in between. The DNA for the CDR3 is TGTGCCAGCAGTTCCGGGGGCCCCAATGAGCAGTTCTTC. This sequence encodes CASSSGGPNEQFF.

The V call is TRBV24-1, the J call TRBJ2-1; 13 positions match TRBD2. V was pared by 3 bases and J by 6 bases, with 7 bases of the junction left unmatched. Germline CDR1 and CDR2: KGHDR and SFDVKD. The CDR3 has 17 amino acids. CDR3 residues: CATSDASTSGGANEQFF. As DNA, the CDR3 is TGTGCCACCAGTGATGCCTCAACTAGCGGGGGGGCCAATGAGCAGTTCTTC.

This chain links TRBV7-2 with TRBJ1-2, with D perhaps matching TRBD1 (5 bases). Trimming left V 1 base short and J 6 bases short, with 12 bases between. Germline V lookup: CDR1 SGHTA, CDR2 FQGNSA. The CDR3 is 14 residues long. The CDR3 DNA reads TGTGCCAGCAGCTTAGTACGCGCAGGGCATGGCTACACCTTC. This codes for CASSLVRAGHGYTF.

This clonotype was seen a few times. CDR3 amino acids: CASTPTWADVLDYTDTQYF. The CDR3 DNA reads TGTGCCAGCACCCCTACTTGGGCAGACGTACTGGACTACACAGATACGCAGTATTTT. The chain carries TRBV11-2 and TRBJ2-3, with D tentatively TRBD2 (6 bases). The CDR3 has 19 residues. The germline V gene has CDR1 SGHAT and CDR2 FQNNGV. V was trimmed by 7 bases and J by 2 bases, leaving 28 bases between them.

This clonotype has ten or more counts. J is TRBJ2-7 and V is TRBV7-8; D remains ambiguous. V lost 1 base and J lost 3, with 10 bases in between. This CDR3 has 14 amino acids. The germline CDR1 and CDR2 sequences are SGHVS and FQNEAQ. This CDR3 is CASSLGGRLYEQYF. The CDR3 coding sequence is TGTGCCAGCAGCTTAGGGGGTAGGCTCTACGAGCAGTACTTC.

The rearrangement uses TRBV19 and TRBJ1-5; D unclear. The V and J ends lost 6 bases and 7 bases respectively, with 22 bases between them. The CDR3 is 16 amino acids. Germline V gene data show CDR1 as LNHDA and CDR2 as SQIVND (reference sequence). The CDR3, as DNA: TGTGCCAGTAGGTCACAAGGGCAGCGGATAGAGCAGCCCCAGCATTTT. This translates into CASRSQGQRIEQPQHF.

This clonotype showed up many times. V gene TRBV5-6 combines with J gene TRBJ1-4, with D possibly TRBD1 on 5 matching bases. Trimming stripped 2 bases from V and 6 bases from J, with 8 bases between. The CDR3 covers 13 residues. CDR1 SGHDT and CDR2 YYEEEE come from the germline V gene. The CDR3 nucleotides read TGTGCCAGCAGCTTAGTACAGGATGAAAAACTGTTTTTT. The encoded protein is CASSLVQDEKLFF.

Concerning this clonotype itself: An end of the junction does not agree with germline; a read error may underlie this. This sequence joins TRBV15 and TRBJ2-2; no clear D. This CDR3 region has 12 residues. Germline loops: CDR1 LNHNV, CDR2 YYDKDF (reference sequence). Here the CDR3 DNA reads TGTGCCACCAGCACCTACACCGAGGAGCTGTTTTTT. The encoded protein is CATSTYTEELFF.

CDR3 region: CACPDPLSSGQETQYF. CDR3 nucleotide sequence: TGTGCCTGCCCCGATCCCCTCTCTAGCGGTCAAGAGACCCAGTACTTC. V is TRBV30 and J is TRBJ2-5, with TRBD2 matching over 7 bases. The germline V gene encodes CDR1 GTSNPN and CDR2 SVGIG (reference sequence). J was trimmed by 2 bases and V by 6 bases; bases with no gene match: 15. The CDR3 has 16 amino acids.